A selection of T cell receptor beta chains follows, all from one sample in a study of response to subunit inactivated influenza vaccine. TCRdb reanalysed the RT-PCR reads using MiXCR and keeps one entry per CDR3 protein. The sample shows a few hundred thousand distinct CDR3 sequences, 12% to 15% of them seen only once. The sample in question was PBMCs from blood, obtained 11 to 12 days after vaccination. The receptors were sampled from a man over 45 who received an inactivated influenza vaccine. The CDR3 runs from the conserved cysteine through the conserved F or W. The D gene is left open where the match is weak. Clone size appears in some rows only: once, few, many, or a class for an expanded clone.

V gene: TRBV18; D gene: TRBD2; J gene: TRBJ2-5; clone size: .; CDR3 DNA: TGTGCCAGCTCACCACGGGAGGGGACTAAAGAGACCCAGTACTTC; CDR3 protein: CASSPREGTKETQYF
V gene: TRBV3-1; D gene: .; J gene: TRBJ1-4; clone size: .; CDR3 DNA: TGTGCCAGCAGCCAAATGACAGGCACTAATGAAAAACTGTTTTTT; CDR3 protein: CASSQMTGTNEKLFF
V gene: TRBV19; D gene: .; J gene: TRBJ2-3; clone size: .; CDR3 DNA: TGTGCCAGTAGTACTTCTCACTCTGCAGATACGCAGTATTTT; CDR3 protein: CASSTSHSADTQYF
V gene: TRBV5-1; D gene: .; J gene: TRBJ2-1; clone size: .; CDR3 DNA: TGCGCCAGCAGCATCGGGGGTCTCTACAATGAGCAGTTCTTC; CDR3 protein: CASSIGGLYNEQFF
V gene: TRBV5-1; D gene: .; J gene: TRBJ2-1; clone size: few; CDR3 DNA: TGCGCCAGCAGCTTGGCCCAGGGTTTCAATGAGCAGTTCTTC; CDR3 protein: CASSLAQGFNEQFF
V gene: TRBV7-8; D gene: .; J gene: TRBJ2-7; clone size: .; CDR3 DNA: TGTGCCAGCAGCCCGGCCGGTTTTCGGCCTGACTACGAGCAGTACTTC; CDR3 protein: CASSPAGFRPDYEQYF
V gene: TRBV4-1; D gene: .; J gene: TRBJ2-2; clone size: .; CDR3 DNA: TGCGCCAGCAGCCCCCAGGGAACCGTTAACACCGGGGAGCTGTTTTTT; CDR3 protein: CASSPQGTVNTGELFF
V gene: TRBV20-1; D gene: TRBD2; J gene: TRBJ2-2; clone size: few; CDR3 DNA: TGCAGTGCTAGAGACTATGGGCCCAGCGGGATTGCCGGGGAGCTGTTTTTT; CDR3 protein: CSARDYGPSGIAGELFF
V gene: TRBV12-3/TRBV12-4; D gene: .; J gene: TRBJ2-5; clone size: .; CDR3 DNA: TGTGCCAGCACCTTCGGGCGGTTCCAAGAGACCCAGTACTTC; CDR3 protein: CASTFGRFQETQYF
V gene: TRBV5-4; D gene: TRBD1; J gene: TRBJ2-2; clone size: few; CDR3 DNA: TGTGCCAGCAGCTTGGTAGGACAGGAGGCCGGGGAGCTGTTTTTT; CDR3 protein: CASSLVGQEAGELFF
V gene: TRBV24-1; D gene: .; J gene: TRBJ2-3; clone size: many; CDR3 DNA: TGTGCCACCAGTGCCCCGACAGCTGCGGATACGCAGTATTTT; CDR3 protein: CATSAPTAADTQYF
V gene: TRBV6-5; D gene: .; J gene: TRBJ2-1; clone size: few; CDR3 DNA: TGTGCCAGCAGTCACCCCGGGCCTGCCCGGGCCAATGAGCAGTTCTTC; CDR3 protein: CASSHPGPARANEQFF
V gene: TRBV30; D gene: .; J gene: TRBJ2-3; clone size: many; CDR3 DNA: TGTGCCTGGAGTGTAGGTCTCAATCCGGGACTGGGCTCTGGGGATACGCAGTATTTT; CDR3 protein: CAWSVGLNPGLGSGDTQYF
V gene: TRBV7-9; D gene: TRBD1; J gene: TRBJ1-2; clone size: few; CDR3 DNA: TGTGCCAGCAGCTCCCGGACAGGGGTTAACACCTTC; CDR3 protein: CASSSRTGVNTF
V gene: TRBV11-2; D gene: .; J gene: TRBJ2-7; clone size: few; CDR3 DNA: TGTGCCAGCAGCTTGGTCCAGTCGCAACCTCCCTACGAGCAGTACTTC; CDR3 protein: CASSLVQSQPPYEQYF
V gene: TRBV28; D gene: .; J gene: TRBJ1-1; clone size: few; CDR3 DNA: TGTGCCAGCACCGCTAACTGGGTTAGGGTGATGAACACTGAAGCTTTCTTT; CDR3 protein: CASTANWVRVMNTEAFF
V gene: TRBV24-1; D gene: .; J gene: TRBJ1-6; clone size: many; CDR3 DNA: TGTGCCACCAGTGATTTGATAGGGGTTTGGAATTCACCCCTCCACTTT; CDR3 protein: CATSDLIGVWNSPLHF
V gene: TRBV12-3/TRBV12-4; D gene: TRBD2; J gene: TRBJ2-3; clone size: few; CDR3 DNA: TGTGCCAGCAGTCTAGCGGGGGGGCCCGCAGATACGCAGTATTTT; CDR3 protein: CASSLAGGPADTQYF
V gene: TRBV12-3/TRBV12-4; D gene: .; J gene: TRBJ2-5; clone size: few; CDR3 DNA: TGTGCCAGCAGTTTTTTGGACTATCAAGAGACCCAGTACTTC; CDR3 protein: CASSFLDYQETQYF
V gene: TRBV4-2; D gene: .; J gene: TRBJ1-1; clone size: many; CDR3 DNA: TGTGCCAGCAGCCAAGACTGGGCGGGGAACACTGAAGCTTTCTTT; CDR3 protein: CASSQDWAGNTEAFF
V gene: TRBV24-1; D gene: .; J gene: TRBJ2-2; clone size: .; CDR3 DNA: TGTGCCACCAGTGCCCTGAACACCGGGGAGCTGTTTTTT; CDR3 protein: CATSALNTGELFF
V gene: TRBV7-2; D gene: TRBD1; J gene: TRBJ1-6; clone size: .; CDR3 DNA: TGTGCCAGCAGCATTGGACAGGGGTCCTATAATTCACCCCTCCACTTT; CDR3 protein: CASSIGQGSYNSPLHF
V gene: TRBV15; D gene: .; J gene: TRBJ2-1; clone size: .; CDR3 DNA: TGTGCCACCAGCAGAGTCCCCCTCTTAGCCGCCTCCTACAATGAGCAGTTCTTC; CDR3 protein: CATSRVPLLAASYNEQFF
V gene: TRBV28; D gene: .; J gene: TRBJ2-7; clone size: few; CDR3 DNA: TGTGCCAGCAGTGCCGCCGGACACCCGGAACCATACGAGCAGTACTTC; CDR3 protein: CASSAAGHPEPYEQYF
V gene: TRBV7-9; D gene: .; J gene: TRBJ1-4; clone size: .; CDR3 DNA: TGTGCCAGCAGCTTACCGGGAGAAGGGGATGAAAAACTGTTTTTT; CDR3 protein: CASSLPGEGDEKLFF